This TCR beta chain derives from a study of blood T cell repertoires in COVID-19. In the study overall: Donors in the United States, Italy and Spain gave samples during acute or convalescent COVID-19. Nucleic acid was either cDNA or gDNA, and it came from T cells, B-cell-depleted T cells, or PBMCs.

Original handling: Reference gene primer amplification gave estimated nucleated cell counts. Libraries were prepared by immunoSEQ multiplex PCR; TCRdb keeps only in-frame clonotypes and omits some of them. The V and J calls and clone size were taken over from that table, and D and trimming were inferred from the DNA. The sample carries 70,000 to 90,000 clones, around 80% recorded once. V gave up 6 bases and J gave up 0 bases; unmatched junction bases: 7. Per germline, CDR1 SNHLY and CDR2 FYNNEI. The length of the CDR3 is 16 residues. The V and J genes are TRBV2 and TRBJ2-2; 7 nucleotides line up with TRBD1. The specimen was peripheral blood. This clonotype originated in a woman at least 80 years old with acute or convalescent COVID-19. This CDR3 is CASRERTGTNTGELFF. CDR3 nucleotide sequence: TGTGCCAGCAGGGAGAGGACAGGAACGAACACCGGGGAGCTGTTTTTT. Looking up the rest from reference TRBV2 and TRBJ2-2 gives the full variable domain: EPEVTQTPSHQVTQMGQEVILRCVPISNHLYFYWYRQILGQKVEFLVSFYNNEISEKSEIFDDQFSVERPDGSNFTLKIRSTKLEDSAMYFCASRERTGTNTGELFFGEGSRLTVL.